What follows are 17 T cell receptor beta chains derived from one specimen sequenced in a study of cytomegalovirus exposure and HLA in healthy donors. Vbeta (60) and Jbeta (13) primers were used in the PCR. The method was immunoSEQ multiplex PCR; TCRdb's version includes in-frame clones alone and lacks a portion of them. The data show some 150,000 clones, around 80% seen once. Sequenced material: PBMCs. Every receptor here comes from a man aged 25 to 40 in good health and CMV-seronegative.

The chain couples TRBV5-5 to TRBJ1-1, with D unclear. V dropped 3 bases and J dropped 11 bases, with 14 bases sitting between them. The CDR3 runs to 12 residues. Germline CDR1 SGHKS, CDR2 YYEKEE (reference sequence). CDR3 amino acids: CASSSPGSWAFF. The CDR3 nucleotides are TGTGCCAGCAGCTCCCCCGGTAGTTGGGCTTTCTTT. The entire variable domain, with the rest obtained from reference TRBV5-5 and TRBJ1-1, is as follows: DAGVTQSPTHLIKTRGQQVTLRCSPISGHKSVSWYQQVLGQGPQFIFQYYEKEERGRGNFPDRFSARQFPNYSSELNVNALLLGDSALYLCASSSPGSWAFFGQGTRLTVV.

The chain uses TRBV5-1 and TRBJ2-3, with 9 positions matching TRBD2. V lost 0 bases to trimming and J lost 1 base; unmatched junction nucleotides: 18. The CDR3 covers 21 residues. Germline lookup yields CDR1 SGHRS and CDR2 YFSETQ. The CDR3 coding sequence is TGCGCCAGCAGCTTGGCCCTCGGGTGGGCTAGCGGGGAGCGTGGCACAGATACGCAGTATTTT. Amino acids: CASSLALGWASGERGTDTQYF.

This clone appeared a single time. This chain uses TRBV2 with TRBJ2-1; no definite D call. Germline CDR1 and CDR2: SNHLY and FYNNEI. V shed 4 bases and J shed 1 base, with 29 bases lying between them. This CDR3 comprises 21 residues. The CDR3 reads CASSAQRQQWPPARSYNEQFF. In DNA form, the CDR3 reads TGTGCCAGCAGTGCCCAGCGCCAGCAGTGGCCCCCGGCGAGGTCCTACAATGAGCAGTTCTTC.

The chain has TRBV7-8 and TRBJ1-2, with 10 positions matching TRBD1. In germline, CDR1 is SGHVS, CDR2 FQNEAQ. The trim removed 4 bases at V and 0 bases at J, leaving 5 bases unmatched. The CDR3 is made up of 16 amino acids. In nucleotides, the CDR3 is TGTGCCAGCAGCTCCGGGACAGGGGAATCTAACTATGGCTACACCTTC. Translated, it gives CASSSGTGESNYGYTF.

The chain carries TRBV9 and TRBJ2-5; 10 bases align to TRBD2. Per the germline V gene, CDR1 is SGDLS and CDR2 is YYNGEE. Trimming cost V 0 bases and J 0 bases; bases outside gene matches: 8. CDR3 length equals 18 residues. The CDR3 region is CASSVGGTLAGDQETQYF. In DNA form, the CDR3 reads TGTGCCAGCAGCGTAGGGGGGACGCTAGCGGGGGACCAAGAGACCCAGTACTTC.

The rearrangement uses TRBV29-1 and TRBJ1-5, with D perhaps matching TRBD1 (5 bases). V was clipped by 4 bases and J by 5 bases, with 9 bases between them. Germline V gene lookup returns CDR1 SQVTM and CDR2 ANQGSEA. The CDR3 extends over 12 amino acids. The CDR3 loop reads CSVAGKDQPQHF. Here the CDR3 DNA reads TGCAGCGTTGCAGGGAAAGATCAGCCCCAGCATTTT.

The rearrangement links TRBV28 to TRBJ1-5, with 9 bases matching TRBD1. Looked up from germline, CDR1 is MDHEN and CDR2 is SYDVKM. The CDR3 is made up of 15 amino acids. Trimming at V came to 5 bases and at J to 0 bases, leaving 2 bases not matched to a gene. CDR3 nucleotides: TGTGCCAGCAGTCCACAGGGGGCTAGCAATCAGCCCCAGCATTTT. It encodes CASSPQGASNQPQHF.

CDR3 protein: CASSSLPTVIYTQYF. As DNA, the CDR3 is TGTGCCAGCAGTTCGCTCCCCACTGTAATTTATACGCAGTATTTT. This chain uses TRBV28 with TRBJ2-3, with D uncertain. The V end was cut by 4 bases, the J end by 7 bases, with 18 bases between. CDR3 length: 15 amino acids. From germline, CDR1 is MDHEN and CDR2 SYDVKM.

The chain has TRBV11-2 and TRBJ1-6, with D uncertain. This CDR3 has 14 residues. Trimming cost V 2 bases and J 6 bases, with 8 bases left between them. Germline assignment: CDR1 SGHAT and CDR2 FQNNGV. In DNA, the CDR3 is TGTGCCAGCAGCTTATCGGGGTCTAATTCACCCCTCCACTTT. This gives the protein CASSLSGSNSPLHF.

CDR3 nucleotide sequence: TGTGCCACCAGCTGGGGACAGGGGTCTGGAAACACCATATATTTT. It specifies CATSWGQGSGNTIYF. The J gene is TRBJ1-3, the V gene TRBV15; 10 bases match TRBD1. Germline trimming cut 5 bases from V and 1 base from J; bases unmatched to any gene: 2. Germline V gene lookup returns CDR1 LNHNV and CDR2 YYDKDF (reference sequence). CDR3 length equals 15 residues.

The chain carries TRBV2 and TRBJ2-2; 9 nucleotides line up with TRBD2. This CDR3 is 16 amino acids long. Germline V gene data show CDR1 as SNHLY and CDR2 as FYNNEI. The V and J ends lost 11 bases and 4 bases, in that order; junction bases with no gene match: 14. The CDR3 loop reads CALGGGTSFITGELFF. For the CDR3, the DNA is TGTGCCTTAGGTGGCGGGACTAGCTTTATCACCGGGGAGCTGTTTTTT.

DNA for the CDR3: TGTGCCACCAGCCATGGACAGGTCCACGAGCAGTACTTC. It yields the protein CATSHGQVHEQYF. The chain is built from TRBV15 and TRBJ2-7; TRBD1 matches 7 bases. From germline, CDR1 is LNHNV and CDR2 YYDKDF (reference sequence). The length of the CDR3 is 13 residues. Trimming removed 5 bases from V and 5 bases from J; junction bases left unmatched: 6.

The rearrangement joins TRBV5-4 to TRBJ1-1; no clear D gene. Germline loops: CDR1 SGHNT, CDR2 YYREEE (reference sequence). Trimming cost V 0 bases and J 5 bases, with 11 bases left between them. The CDR3 sequence is 14 residues long. CDR3: CASSLEVRLTEAFF. Here the CDR3 DNA reads TGTGCCAGCAGCTTGGAAGTTAGATTGACTGAAGCTTTCTTT.

V usage is TRBV27 and J usage is TRBJ1-1; D unclear. This CDR3 has 16 residues. Trimming cost V 2 bases and J 0 bases, with 13 bases left between them. The germline V gene has CDR1 MNHEY and CDR2 SMNVEV (reference sequence). The CDR3 region is CASSLVAGLMNTEAFF. As DNA, the CDR3 is TGTGCCAGCAGTTTAGTGGCAGGACTCATGAACACTGAAGCTTTCTTT.

The rearrangement joins TRBV5-1 to TRBJ1-5; 7 bases align to TRBD1. CDR1 SGHRS and CDR2 YFSETQ come from the germline V gene. This CDR3 is built from 14 residues. With 4 bases clipped from V and 7 bases from J, the junction kept 8 bases outside the gene matches. The CDR3 here is CASSPTGVGQPQHF. The CDR3 nucleotides read TGCGCCAGCAGCCCTACAGGGGTGGGGCAGCCCCAGCATTTT.

The chain uses TRBV2 and TRBJ2-1; 13 bases agree with TRBD2. Trimming cost V 6 bases and J 10 bases; bases outside gene matches: 18. Germline CDR1 is SNHLY and CDR2 is FYNNEI. The CDR3 spans 18 residues. The CDR3 nucleotides read TGTGCCAGCAGCGCGATCTTCGGGACTAGCGGGGCGGCGGCGGAGCAGTTCTTC. Translation: CASSAIFGTSGAAAEQFF.

The sample holds a few counts of this clone. J is TRBJ1-6 and V is TRBV30; 7 nucleotides match TRBD1. The CDR3 has 15 residues. CDR1 GTSNPN and CDR2 SVGIG come from the germline V gene (reference sequence). Trimming cost V 4 bases and J 6 bases; bases outside gene matches: 9. CDR3 bases: TGTGCCTGGAAACCCCCGGGACAGCTTAATTCACCCCTCCACTTT. This sequence encodes CAWKPPGQLNSPLHF. Drawing the rest from reference TRBV30 and TRBJ1-6, the complete variable domain is SQTIHQWPATLVQPVGSPLSLECTVEGTSNPNLYWYRQAAGRGLQLLFYSVGIGQISSEVPQNLSASRPQDRQFILSSKKLLLSDSGFYLCAWKPPGQLNSPLHFGNGTRLTVT.